What follows is one T cell receptor beta chain and its context. The antigen it binds to is not known. Per-base qualities were not stored, and no clone one base away is much larger. The sample comes from a study of control samples from healthy donors and cancer patients (dated by TCRdb to 2019 to 2021). Between the V and J ends, shortened by 4 bases and 7 bases respectively, the junction contains 16 bases. From the cysteine through the phenylalanine, the CDR3 covers 14 amino acids. The retained sequence is limited to the CDR3, 42 bases, with the frame set at the first base. From the germline V gene (reference sequence), CDR1 is LGHDT and CDR2 is YNNKEL. Library preparation was by the immunoSEQ multiplex PCR assay. As stored in TCRdb, this immuneACCESS dataset retains in-frame rearrangements with V and J assigned. A fraction of the clones does not appear; measured against another copy, unresolved V genes explain less than half of the discrepancy, and the remainder lacks a known reason. The sample includes about 130,000 clones, with about 90% observed a single time. The top ten clones comprise about 2.2% of the sample.

Recombination connected TRBV3-1 (or the pseudogene TRBV3-2) to TRBJ1-1; there is no confident call for the D gene. Sample: blood. This receptor was obtained from a woman aged 50 to 60 in good health. DNA sequence: TGTGCCAGCAGCCTCACTCTTAGGATGGGTGAAGCTTTCTTT. Translated, it reads CASSLTLRMGEAFF.